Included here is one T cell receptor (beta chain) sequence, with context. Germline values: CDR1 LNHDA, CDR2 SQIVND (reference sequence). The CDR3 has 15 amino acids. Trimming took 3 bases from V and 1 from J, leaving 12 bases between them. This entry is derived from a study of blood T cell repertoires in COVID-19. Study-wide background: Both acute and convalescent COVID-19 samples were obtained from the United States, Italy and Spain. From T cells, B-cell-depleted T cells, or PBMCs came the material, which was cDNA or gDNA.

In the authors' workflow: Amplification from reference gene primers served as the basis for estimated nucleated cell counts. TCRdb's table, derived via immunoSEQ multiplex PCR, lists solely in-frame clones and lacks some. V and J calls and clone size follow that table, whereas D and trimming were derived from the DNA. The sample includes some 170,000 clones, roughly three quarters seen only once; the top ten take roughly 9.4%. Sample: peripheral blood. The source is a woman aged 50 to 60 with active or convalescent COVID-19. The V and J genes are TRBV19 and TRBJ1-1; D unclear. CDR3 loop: CASSIGRNPNTEAFF. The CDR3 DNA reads TGTGCCAGTAGTATTGGGAGGAACCCGAACACTGAAGCTTTCTTT.